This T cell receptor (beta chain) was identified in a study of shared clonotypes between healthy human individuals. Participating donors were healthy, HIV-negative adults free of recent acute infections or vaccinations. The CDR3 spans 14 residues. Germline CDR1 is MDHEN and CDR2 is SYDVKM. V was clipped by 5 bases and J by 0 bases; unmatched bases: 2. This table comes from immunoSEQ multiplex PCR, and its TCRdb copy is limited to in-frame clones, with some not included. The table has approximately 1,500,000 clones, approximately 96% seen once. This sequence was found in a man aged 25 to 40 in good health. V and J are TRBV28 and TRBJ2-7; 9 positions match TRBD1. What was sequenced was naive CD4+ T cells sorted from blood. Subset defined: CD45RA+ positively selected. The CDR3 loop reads CASSRTGASYEQYF. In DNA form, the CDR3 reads TGTGCCAGCAGTCGGACAGGGGCCTCCTACGAGCAGTACTTC.